Listed below are T cell receptor beta chains from one sample, sequenced in a study of T cell responses to AZD1222 COVID-19 vaccine. TCRdb's table, derived via immunoSEQ multiplex PCR, lists solely in-frame clones and lacks some. The sample gives 60,000 to 90,000 clones, around 86% of which show up once; more than 15% is in the top ten. The specimen was peripheral blood, collected 28 days after the second AZD1222 dose. The receptors shown here come from an adult who received the AZD1222 COVID-19 vaccine. Both conserved end residues are trimmed from each CDR3. Each record gives: J gene, V gene, CDR3 protein.

J: TRBJ1-3; V: TRBV6-5; CDR3: ASSPGTGNTIY
J: TRBJ1-2; V: TRBV6-6; CDR3: ASTTPEHNYGYT
J: TRBJ2-3; V: TRBV18; CDR3: ASSTGVLADTQY
J: TRBJ2-3; V: TRBV7-9; CDR3: ASSQGAGGRATDTQY
J: TRBJ1-3; V: TRBV3-1/TRBV3-2; CDR3: ASSHSRQGSTGNTIY
J: TRBJ2-1; V: TRBV20-1; CDR3: SASVLAGGRSYNEQF
J: TRBJ2-2; V: TRBV11-1; CDR3: ASSLALGELF
J: TRBJ1-2; V: TRBV23-1; CDR3: ASSQERRTSGYT
J: TRBJ2-2; V: TRBV5-1; CDR3: ASSSTAKETGELF
J: TRBJ2-2; V: TRBV5-1; CDR3: ASSQDGILNTGELF
J: TRBJ2-2; V: TRBV30; CDR3: AWTSPSTGELF
J: TRBJ1-4; V: TRBV6-5; CDR3: ASSTQGMTNEKLF
J: TRBJ2-5; V: TRBV3-1/TRBV3-2; CDR3: ASRRTGPWETQY
J: TRBJ2-5; V: TRBV9; CDR3: ASSAPPQRGAGETQY
J: TRBJ1-5; V: TRBV6-1; CDR3: ASSERGGDQPQH
J: TRBJ2-7; V: TRBV5-4; CDR3: ASSLQDYEQY
J: TRBJ2-7; V: TRBV7-9; CDR3: ASSSGTGDYEQY
J: TRBJ2-5; V: TRBV9; CDR3: ASSVGLHRGQETQY
J: TRBJ2-2; V: TRBV7-9; CDR3: ASSSARTGAPGELF
J: TRBJ2-2; V: TRBV7-6; CDR3: ASSLGAGVTGELF
J: TRBJ2-3; V: TRBV4-1; CDR3: ASSQVRGGEDTQY
J: TRBJ2-1; V: TRBV19; CDR3: ASSIVGGGYNEQF
J: TRBJ1-3; V: TRBV2; CDR3: ASSRIPGEVVTIY
J: TRBJ1-2; V: TRBV14; CDR3: ASSPAGGWYGYT
J: TRBJ1-2; V: TRBV5-4; CDR3: ASSNPNRFYGYT
J: TRBJ1-2; V: TRBV5-8; CDR3: AGRLPNRVYT
J: TRBJ2-2; V: TRBV11-2; CDR3: ASSRDRGWVTGELF
J: TRBJ1-3; V: TRBV6-5; CDR3: ASRPPGGFHTIY
J: TRBJ1-2; V: TRBV29-1; CDR3: SAQGQANYGYT
J: TRBJ2-1; V: TRBV7-3; CDR3: ASSLNRFGTSGGNEQF
J: TRBJ2-3; V: TRBV4-2; CDR3: ASSQIGTSGGLDTQY
J: TRBJ2-7; V: TRBV2; CDR3: ASRIRGHSYEQY
J: TRBJ2-3; V: TRBV3-1/TRBV3-2; CDR3: ASSRILPLAGEEPGTDTQY
J: TRBJ2-2; V: TRBV24-1; CDR3: ATSDRTGELF
J: TRBJ2-5; V: TRBV11-2; CDR3: AGGIGELGGGQETQY
J: TRBJ2-5; V: TRBV7-9; CDR3: ASSWQETETQY
J: TRBJ1-6; V: TRBV7-2; CDR3: ASSFLGTGQSPLH
J: TRBJ2-3; V: TRBV28; CDR3: ASSLPPDTQY
J: TRBJ2-2; V: TRBV6-2/TRBV6-3; CDR3: ASSESYTGELF
J: TRBJ1-4; V: TRBV9; CDR3: ASSVEAGGTEKLF
J: TRBJ1-1; V: TRBV4-1; CDR3: ASSQEGPPNTEAF
J: TRBJ1-2; V: TRBV19; CDR3: ASSIGDSGNYGYT
J: TRBJ2-1; V: TRBV7-2; CDR3: ASSSLAGGNEQF
J: TRBJ2-1; V: TRBV6-5; CDR3: ASSLGRGEF
J: TRBJ1-4; V: TRBV15; CDR3: ATSRGTGINEKLF
J: TRBJ2-3; V: TRBV6-5; CDR3: ASSSLAGASDTQY
J: TRBJ2-7; V: TRBV2; CDR3: ASSEGLLPIEQY
J: TRBJ2-5; V: TRBV9; CDR3: ASSVDKGRLETQY
J: TRBJ1-5; V: TRBV11-1; CDR3: ASSLLGTPQH
J: TRBJ1-1; V: TRBV5-5; CDR3: ASSLSRNPFMNTEAF
J: TRBJ1-2; V: TRBV28; CDR3: ASTLTGDLYGYT
J: TRBJ2-7; V: TRBV11-3; CDR3: ASSFRTGPYEQY
J: TRBJ1-1; V: TRBV3-1/TRBV3-2; CDR3: ASRAGDRGRGTEAF
J: TRBJ2-7; V: TRBV4-1; CDR3: ASSQDLLTYEQY
J: TRBJ1-3; V: TRBV2; CDR3: ASSDPGSGNTIY